This T cell receptor (beta chain) was identified in a study of cytomegalovirus exposure and HLA in healthy donors. Germline V gene lookup returns CDR1 SGHVS and CDR2 FQNEAQ. This CDR3 has 17 residues. The germline V and J ends were trimmed by 1 base and 7 bases, with 19 bases remaining between them. Data came from immunoSEQ multiplex PCR; TCRdb stores just in-frame clones and leaves some out. This sample has around 250,000 clones, with about 90% found just once. The chain is built from TRBV7-8 and TRBJ1-4, with D possibly TRBD1 on 6 matching bases. Material for sequencing was PBMCs. The TCR was taken from a woman under 30 in good health and CMV-seronegative. The CDR3 coding sequence is TGTGCCAGCAGCTTAGTCCCAGACTCGTGGGGGCGTGAAAAACTGTTTTTT. Its protein is CASSLVPDSWGREKLFF.